Listed here are 30 T cell receptor beta chains from one sample, sequenced in a study of CD8+ T cells in alopecia areata (dated 2018 in TCRdb). In light of the paper, this sample's treatment or condition label describes: oral pan-JAK inhibitor, 5-10 mg twice daily. Library preparation used the immunoSEQ multiplex PCR assay. For TCR sequencing, RNA was extracted from every sample and reverse transcribed into cDNA to serve as template. The immuneACCESS repertoire file appears here via TCRdb, limited to in-frame rearrangements. These files lack a portion of the clones; in checked studies, under half of the deficit traces to unresolved V genes, and the cause of the others is not known. For this sample there are 150,000 to 200,000 clones; less than 70% appear just once. The ten largest clones take up roughly 1.3% of the sample. The material sequenced was CD4+ T cells sorted from blood, taken around week 50, from a patient treated with tofacitinib. The source is a human donor with alopecia areata.

The gene calls are TRBV6-5 and TRBJ2-1; 8 bases agree with TRBD2. The V and J ends lost 7 bases and 10 bases, in that order; junction bases with no gene match: 12. This CDR3 is built from 14 residues. CDR1 and CDR2 from the germline V gene are MNHEY and SVGAGI. The CDR3 region is CASMVALAAGEQFF. The CDR3 DNA sequence: TGTGCCAGCATGGTAGCACTAGCGGCCGGGGAGCAGTTCTTC.

This clone showed up just a few times. The chain combines TRBV9 with TRBJ2-2; D possibly uses TRBD1 or TRBD2 (5 bases each). CDR1 is SGDLS and CDR2 is YYNGEE in the germline V gene. Trimming cost V 3 bases and J 4 bases, with 22 bases left between them. CDR3 size: 18 residues. CDR3 DNA: TGTGCCAGCAGCGCCCCGGGGTTGGGGCGCAGGGTCACCGGGGAGCTGTTTTTT. It encodes CASSAPGLGRRVTGELFF.

The chain recombines TRBV9 with TRBJ1-1; D perhaps matches TRBD1 (6 bases). CDR3 length: 17 residues. V was pared by 0 bases and J by 1 base, with 16 bases between. The germline V gene has CDR1 SGDLS and CDR2 YYNGEE. The CDR3 DNA sequence: TGTGCCAGCAGCGTAGATCCGGCAGGGGTGACGAACACTGAAGCTTTCTTT. Protein: CASSVDPAGVTNTEAFF.

A few counts support this clone. The chain uses TRBV29-1 and TRBJ2-2; TRBD2 is a possible D gene (6 bases). The CDR3 has 15 amino acids. In germline, CDR1 is SQVTM, CDR2 ANQGSEA. With 6 bases removed from V and 5 bases from J, the gap between germline ends came to 19 bases. Written as DNA, the CDR3 is TGCAGCGTCAGGTCGGGTTCCGCGGGGACCGGGGAGCTGTTTTTT. This codes for CSVRSGSAGTGELFF.

In DNA, the CDR3 is TGTGCCAGCAGCCGAACAGGGTTCGATTCACCCCTCCACTTT. Translation gives CASSRTGFDSPLHF. The chain joins TRBV27 to TRBJ1-6; D is possibly TRBD1 (6 bases). This CDR3 is built from 14 residues. Trimming cost V 6 bases and J 8 bases, with 14 bases left between them. Per germline, CDR1 MNHEY and CDR2 SMNVEV (reference sequence).

This rearrangement joins TRBV30 to TRBJ1-1, with 7 bases lining up with TRBD1. Germline-derived CDR1 and CDR2 are GTSNPN and SVGIG (reference sequence). This CDR3 comprises 12 residues. Losses at the gene ends were 7 bases for V and 4 bases for J; bases not matched to a gene: 6. The CDR3 here is CAYDRASTEAFF. CDR3 sequence (DNA): TGTGCCTATGACAGGGCCAGCACTGAAGCTTTCTTT.

This clone was detected a few times. Being one base from a much bigger clone, this may be a read error. The rearrangement links TRBV6-6 to TRBJ1-1, with D uncertain. The CDR3 loop spans 11 amino acids. Trimming removed 6 bases at V and 5 bases at J, with 7 bases between. Looked up from germline, CDR1 is MNHNY and CDR2 is SVGAGI (reference sequence). The DNA of the CDR3 is TGTGCCAGCAGCTTGCATACTGAAGCTTTCTTT. It codes for CASSLHTEAFF.

This chain uses TRBV27 with TRBJ2-7, with 11 nucleotides matching TRBD2. CDR1 and CDR2 (germline): MNHEY, SMNVEV (reference sequence). The CDR3 is 15 residues long. Trimming removed 3 bases from V and 0 bases from J; junction bases left unmatched: 1. CDR3 coding DNA: TGTGCCAGCAGTTTTAGCGGGGGGGCCTCCTACGAGCAGTACTTC. This encodes CASSFSGGASYEQYF.

The CDR3 spells CASTRGGTDTQYF. DNA for the CDR3: TGTGCCAGCACGCGGGGGGGCACAGATACGCAGTATTTT. The chain recombines TRBV9 with TRBJ2-3, with 8 bases that match TRBD2. The trim removed 6 bases at V and 1 base at J, leaving 1 base unmatched. Germline CDR1 reads SGDLS; CDR2 reads YYNGEE. The CDR3 totals 13 residues.

V is TRBV7-2 and J is TRBJ2-5; D unclear. V was pared by 1 base and J by 0 bases, with 6 bases between. Per germline, CDR1 SGHTA and CDR2 FQGNSA. The CDR3 runs 14 residues. The CDR3 DNA reads TGTGCCAGCAGCTTAGGGGCGTACCAAGAGACCCAGTACTTC. Protein product: CASSLGAYQETQYF.

This clone was seen ten or more times. The chain is built from TRBV5-8 and TRBJ2-2, with a possible D match to TRBD2 (6 bases). Trimming cost V 3 bases and J 2 bases, with 14 bases left between them. The germline gives CDR1 SGHTS, CDR2 YDEGEE. The CDR3 totals 16 residues. As DNA, the CDR3 is TGTGCCAGCAGCTCCGGCGGAGGGATTAACACCGGGGAGCTGTTTTTT. It yields the protein CASSSGGGINTGELFF.

J is TRBJ2-5 and V is TRBV5-1; D not resolved. CDR1 and CDR2 from the germline V gene are SGHRS and YFSETQ. There are 13 residues in the CDR3. V gave up 0 bases and J gave up 5 bases, with 8 bases separating them. The CDR3 sequence is CASSLDRAETQYF. The CDR3 DNA reads as TGCGCCAGCAGCTTGGACCGGGCCGAGACCCAGTACTTC.

The chain is built from TRBV7-2 and TRBJ2-3; a weak D match, TRBD1 (6 bases). Germline loops: CDR1 SGHTA, CDR2 FQGNSA. The CDR3 covers 15 residues. Trimming pared 4 bases from V and 2 bases from J, leaving 13 bases between. This CDR3 is CASSYRQVITDTQYF. CDR3 nucleotide sequence: TGTGCCAGCAGCTATCGACAGGTTATCACAGATACGCAGTATTTT. Based on the CDR3 plus reference TRBV7-2 and TRBJ2-3, the full variable domain is GAGVSQSPSNKVTEKGKDVELRCDPISGHTALYWYRQSLGQGLEFLIYFQGNSAPDKSGLPSDRFSAERTGGSVSTLTIQRTQQEDSAVYLCASSYRQVITDTQYFGPGTRLTVL.

The chain is built from TRBV7-2 and TRBJ2-1; D is unresolved. CDR3 length: 13 residues. V lost 6 bases and J lost 7, with 13 bases in between. Germline loops: CDR1 SGHTA, CDR2 FQGNSA. The CDR3 sequence is CASRLGVGNEQFF. The CDR3 DNA reads as TGTGCCAGCAGGCTAGGAGTAGGGAATGAGCAGTTCTTC. Complete variable domain (other parts from reference TRBV7-2 and TRBJ2-1): GAGVSQSPSNKVTEKGKDVELRCDPISGHTALYWYRQSLGQGLEFLIYFQGNSAPDKSGLPSDRFSAERTGGSVSTLTIQRTQQEDSAVYLCASRLGVGNEQFFGPGTRLTVL.

The gene calls are TRBV6-5 and TRBJ1-2; a possible D gene is TRBD1 (5 bases). V was trimmed by 0 bases and J by 8 bases, leaving 10 bases between them. This CDR3 has 13 residues. Germline V lookup: CDR1 MNHEY, CDR2 SVGAGI. CDR3 coding DNA: TGTGCCAGCAGTTACTCGGGGGAAGGAGGCTACACCTTC. Translating gives CASSYSGEGGYTF.

This sequence joins TRBV11-2 and TRBJ1-6, with 7 nucleotides matching TRBD1. CDR1 is SGHAT and CDR2 is FQNNGV in the germline V gene. After removal of 5 bases from V and 10 bases from J, the junction contained 8 bases not matched to a gene. The CDR3 sequence is 14 residues long. The DNA for the CDR3 is TGTGCCAGCAGCCCCGGACAGGTCCAGTCACCCCTCCACTTT. Amino acids: CASSPGQVQSPLHF.

CDR3 protein: CASSLESRTDTQYF. CDR3 sequence (DNA): TGTGCCAGCAGCTTGGAATCTCGCACAGATACGCAGTATTTT. The chain couples TRBV5-4 to TRBJ2-3, with D unresolved. The CDR3 has 14 residues. The germline CDR1 and CDR2 sequences are SGHNT and YYREEE (reference sequence). The ends were cut back, 0 bases at V and 1 base at J, with 6 bases in the middle.

The V gene is TRBV10-3, the J gene TRBJ1-6; possibly TRBD1 for D (6 bases). Deletions cut 3 bases from V and 7 bases from J, with 10 bases between. The germline V gene has CDR1 ENHRY and CDR2 SYGVKD. The CDR3 extends over 14 amino acids. This CDR3 is CAISDRTDNSPLHF. CDR3 in DNA: TGTGCCATCAGTGACCGGACAGACAATTCACCCCTCCACTTT.

This clone was picked up many times. The chain couples TRBV14 to TRBJ1-6; D unresolved. V dropped 8 bases and J dropped 5 bases, with 13 bases sitting between them. The CDR3 is 14 residues long. Germline V CDR1 and CDR2: SGHDN, FVKESK. CDR3 protein: CASARTVNNSPLHF. CDR3 DNA sequence: TGTGCCAGCGCGAGGACGGTCAATAATTCACCCCTCCACTTT.

This chain connects TRBV5-1 to TRBJ2-4; 9 positions match TRBD2. CDR1 and CDR2 from the germline V gene are SGHRS and YFSETQ. The trim removed 5 bases at V and 8 bases at J, leaving 5 bases unmatched. The CDR3 loop spans 13 amino acids. The CDR3 loop is CASSRGGADIQYF. For the CDR3, the DNA is TGCGCCAGCAGTCGCGGGGGGGCCGACATTCAGTACTTC.

This clone was detected a few times. The chain uses TRBV29-1 and TRBJ2-5; D remains ambiguous. Trimming stripped 3 bases from V and 0 bases from J, with 8 bases between. The germline gives CDR1 SQVTM, CDR2 ANQGSEA. The CDR3 totals 13 residues. The CDR3 here is CSVDSRNQETQYF. CDR3 sequence (DNA): TGCAGCGTTGATAGCAGAAACCAAGAGACCCAGTACTTC.

The chain uses TRBV5-1 and TRBJ1-1; D perhaps matches TRBD1 (5 bases). V lost 2 bases and J lost 1, with 9 bases in between. Germline CDR1 and CDR2: SGHRS and YFSETQ. CDR3 length equals 14 residues. CDR3 residues: CASSFRGANTEAFF. The DNA of the CDR3 is TGCGCCAGCAGCTTTAGAGGGGCGAACACTGAAGCTTTCTTT.

The genes are TRBV14 and TRBJ1-2, with a weak D call TRBD1 (5 bases). The CDR3 loop spans 15 amino acids. The germline V gene encodes CDR1 SGHDN and CDR2 FVKESK. V was pared by 1 base and J by 3 bases, with 12 bases between. The CDR3 reads CASSQGHGTYYGYTF. CDR3 DNA sequence: TGTGCCAGCAGCCAAGGTCACGGGACTTACTATGGCTACACCTTC.

This rearrangement joins TRBV7-2 to TRBJ2-5; 7 bases fit TRBD2. CDR1 and CDR2 (germline): SGHTA, FQGNSA. Trimming removed 1 base from V and 5 bases from J; junction bases left unmatched: 4. This CDR3 spans 14 amino acids. The CDR3 DNA reads TGTGCCAGCAGCTTAGAGGGTAGCGGGGAGACCCAGTACTTC. This codes for CASSLEGSGETQYF.

The chain couples TRBV5-1 to TRBJ1-2; D is perhaps TRBD1 (5 bases). Germline CDR1 reads SGHRS; CDR2 reads YFSETQ. V lost 1 base, J lost 5 bases, and 9 bases lay in between. The CDR3 runs to 13 residues. CDR3: CASSLQGEYGYTF. CDR3 nucleotide sequence: TGCGCCAGCAGCTTGCAGGGTGAATATGGCTACACCTTC.

The V and J genes are TRBV30 and TRBJ2-2; no firm D call. Germline V lookup: CDR1 GTSNPN, CDR2 SVGIG (reference sequence). Trimming took off 3 bases at V and 1 base at J, with 9 bases between the two ends. The CDR3 consists of 14 residues. The CDR3 DNA follows: TGTGCCTGGAGGGGTTCTAGGAACACCGGGGAGCTGTTTTTT. This encodes CAWRGSRNTGELFF.

The V gene is TRBV9, the J gene TRBJ2-3; TRBD2 might be the D (6 bases). The CDR3 length is 15 residues. Trimming stripped 2 bases from V and 1 base from J, with 11 bases between. From germline, CDR1 is SGDLS and CDR2 YYNGEE. This chain's CDR3 is CASSVRDFGTDTQYF. The CDR3 DNA reads as TGTGCCAGCAGCGTCCGGGACTTCGGCACAGATACGCAGTATTTT.

The V call is TRBV29-1, the J call TRBJ2-7, with a tentative D call TRBD2 (6 bases). V was shortened by 4 bases and J by 7 bases, with 17 bases between the two germline ends. Germline lookup yields CDR1 SQVTM and CDR2 ANQGSEA. CDR3 size: 13 residues. The CDR3 coding sequence is TGCAGCGTTGCCTCTGTAGGGGCGGGAGAGCAGTACTTC. It encodes CSVASVGAGEQYF.

This chain links TRBV7-9 with TRBJ1-6; D not certain. The CDR3 runs to 13 residues. Trimming took 6 bases from V and 7 from J, leaving 10 bases between them. Germline CDR1 is SEHNR and CDR2 is FQNEAQ (reference sequence). The CDR3 region is CASRPEGNSPLHF. CDR3 in DNA: TGTGCCAGCAGACCCGAGGGAAATTCACCCCTCCACTTT.

The J gene is TRBJ1-1, the V gene TRBV29-1; no clear D. The V end was cut by 7 bases, the J end by 5 bases, with 17 bases between. Per germline, CDR1 SQVTM and CDR2 ANQGSEA. The CDR3 consists of 13 residues. CDR3 in DNA: TGCAGCGCCCAAAGGGATCGGAAGACTGAAGCTTTCTTT. Translating it yields CSAQRDRKTEAFF.